This is a list of T cell receptor beta chains from one sample in a study of blood T cells in healthy people across ages. TCRdb fed the 5' RACE reads into MiXCR, producing one record per CDR3 protein. This repertoire shows about 670,000 distinct CDR3 sequences, more than 45% found once; its top ten account for 13%. Sequences were obtained from blood. These receptors originate from a woman older than 75 in good health. CDR3s include the opening cysteine and the closing phenylalanine or tryptophan. A D gene is named only where the DNA matches it firmly. Only part of the rows carry a size: once, few, many, or a class if the clone is expanded.

d_gene	abundance	v_gene	j_gene	CDR3nt	CDR3aa
NA	few	TRBV3-1	TRBJ1-2	TGTGCCAGCAGCCCCTATAGAGGGGGCTACACCTTC	CASSPYRGGYTF
NA	once	TRBV6-5	TRBJ2-3	TGTACCAGCAGCGAGCGGTCCAAGGATACGCAGTATTTT	CTSSERSKDTQYF
TRBD2	few	TRBV5-1	TRBJ2-1	TGCGCCAGTACTCTGACTAGCGGGCTCTACAATGAGCAGTTCTTC	CASTLTSGLYNEQFF
TRBD2	NA	TRBV11-2	TRBJ2-5	TGTGCCAGCGGCCCTGGGACTATCCAAGAGACCCAGTACTTC	CASGPGTIQETQYF
NA	NA	TRBV12-3/TRBV12-4	TRBJ1-3	TGTGCCAGCAGCTTGGGGGCCACCTCTGGAAACACCATATATTTT	CASSLGATSGNTIYF
NA	NA	TRBV12-3/TRBV12-4	TRBJ2-7	TGTGCCAGCAGTTATCCGGGCCGCGAGGAGTACTTC	CASSYPGREEYF
NA	many	TRBV29-1	TRBJ1-4	TGCAGCGTTGGCCTGAGTGCAACTAATGAAAAACTGTTTTTT	CSVGLSATNEKLFF
TRBD2	NA	TRBV14	TRBJ2-1	TGTGCCAGCAGCCCACTGACTAGCGGGAGAGGTAATGAGCAGTTCTTC	CASSPLTSGRGNEQFF
TRBD1	few	TRBV20-1	TRBJ2-3	TGCAGTGCTAGGTTACAGGGGGCCACAGATACGCAGTATTTT	CSARLQGATDTQYF
NA	NA	TRBV7-8	TRBJ1-2	TGTGCCAGCAGCTCCCACCCGACTAACTATGGCTACACCTTC	CASSSHPTNYGYTF
NA	NA	TRBV7-9	TRBJ1-1	TGTGCCAGCAGCTTAGGGTCGGTGGGCACTGAAGCTTTCTTT	CASSLGSVGTEAFF
TRBD2	once	TRBV5-1	TRBJ2-7	TGCGCCACCAGGACTAGCGGGGACTCCTACGAGCAGTACTTC	CATRTSGDSYEQYF
TRBD2	many	TRBV10-3	TRBJ2-1	TGTGCCATCAGTGAGCGGGAGGGCCGAAGGGAGCAGTTCTTC	CAISEREGRREQFF
NA	NA	TRBV15	TRBJ2-1	TGTGCCACCAGCAGAGGACCAAGCCATGAGCAGTTCTTC	CATSRGPSHEQFF
NA	once	TRBV27	TRBJ1-5	TGTGCCAGCAGTGCACTGTCGGTGGGTCAGCCCCAGCATTTT	CASSALSVGQPQHF
NA	NA	TRBV5-4	TRBJ2-5	TGTGCCAGCAGCTTGGGGGTTAGCCAAGAGGCCCAGTACTTC	CASSLGVSQEAQYF
TRBD1	NA	TRBV6-1	TRBJ2-5	TGTGCCAGCAGTGCTACAACAGGGGTTATTGAGACCCAGTACTTC	CASSATTGVIETQYF
TRBD1	few	TRBV23-1	TRBJ2-5	TGCGCCAGCAGTCATTGGGACAGACAAGAGACCCAGTACTTC	CASSHWDRQETQYF
NA	NA	TRBV20-1	TRBJ2-3	TGCAGTGTCGGCTTAATGGCGCAGTATTTT	CSVGLMAQYF
TRBD1	many	TRBV5-1	TRBJ2-7	TGCGCCAGCAGCTTGGTTCCGGGCCGGGACAGACAAACCTACGAGCAGTACTTC	CASSLVPGRDRQTYEQYF
NA	many	TRBV7-3	TRBJ2-1	TGTGCCAGCAGCTTAACGGGTGGTTCTCCTAGCCAGTCCTACAATGAGCAGTTCTTC	CASSLTGGSPSQSYNEQFF
TRBD2	many	TRBV29-1	TRBJ2-7	TGCAGCGTTGCTCGGGGTGGGGGGCTAGCGGGGTCCAACGAGCAGTACTTC	CSVARGGGLAGSNEQYF
TRBD2	NA	TRBV3-1	TRBJ2-1	TGTGCCAGCAGCCTAGTAGCGGGTGAGCAGTTCTTC	CASSLVAGEQFF
TRBD2	many	TRBV5-1	TRBJ2-1	TGCGCCAGCAGCTTGGAAGCTAGCGGTATAGGCTCCTACAATGAGCAGTTCTTC	CASSLEASGIGSYNEQFF
NA	many	TRBV25-1	TRBJ2-1	TGTGCCAGCCGGTCCCCGGGTCTTTTTTACAATGAGCAGTTCTTC	CASRSPGLFYNEQFF
NA	many	TRBV28	TRBJ2-3	TGTGCCAGCAGCCCCCCCTCTATCACAGATACGCAGTATTTT	CASSPPSITDTQYF
NA	NA	TRBV3-1	TRBJ2-4	TGTGCCAGCAGCCAAGAAACGATGGGGAGTACCAAAAACATTCAGTACTTC	CASSQETMGSTKNIQYF
NA	few	TRBV5-1	TRBJ2-7	TGCGCCAGCACATGGGAGGGGGGGCTCGACGAGCAGTACTTC	CASTWEGGLDEQYF
NA	NA	TRBV7-9	TRBJ1-3	TGTGCCAGCAGCCCGAAGGACAGCTCTGGAAACACCATATATTTT	CASSPKDSSGNTIYF
TRBD2	NA	TRBV20-1	TRBJ2-3	TGCAGTGCGAGGACTAGCGGGGGGGTTGGTACGCAGTATTTT	CSARTSGGVGTQYF
TRBD2	many	TRBV29-1	TRBJ2-1	TGCAGCGGCGGGAATGGGCTAGCGGGGGGATACAATGAGCAGTTCTTC	CSGGNGLAGGYNEQFF
TRBD1	NA	TRBV29-1	TRBJ1-1	TGCAGCGTGCTTCAGGGGGGAGATGGGGCGGCTTTCTTT	CSVLQGGDGAAFF
TRBD1	once	TRBV20-1	TRBJ2-1	TGCAGTGCTAGAGATTTGGGACAGGGTATGAGTGAGCAGTTCTTC	CSARDLGQGMSEQFF
TRBD2	NA	TRBV4-3	TRBJ2-7	TGCGCCAGCAGCCAAGACCGGACGACTAGCGGGAGGTACGAGCAGTACTTC	CASSQDRTTSGRYEQYF
TRBD1	NA	TRBV4-1	TRBJ1-4	TGCGCCAGCAGCCAGGTGGACAGGGGGAATGAAAAACTGTTTTTT	CASSQVDRGNEKLFF
NA	once	TRBV4-1	TRBJ2-7	TGCGCCAGCAGCCGGGACAAGGGACAATCCTACGAGCAGTACTTC	CASSRDKGQSYEQYF
NA	NA	TRBV29-1	TRBJ2-5	TGCAGCGTTGAAAGGTCGAGCTACCTCCGGGAGCAGTACTTC	CSVERSSYLREQYF
TRBD1	many	TRBV5-1	TRBJ2-1	TGCGCCAGCAGCTTGGCCGGGACAGCCTCCTACAATGAGCAGTTCTTC	CASSLAGTASYNEQFF
NA	few	TRBV6-5	TRBJ2-2	TGTGCCAGCAGAGATCAGAACACCGGGGAGCTGTTTTTT	CASRDQNTGELFF
TRBD2	many	TRBV7-9	TRBJ2-1	TGTGCCAACAGGGCTAGCGGGACTCACAATGAGCAGTTCTTC	CANRASGTHNEQFF
TRBD1	NA	TRBV15	TRBJ2-5	TGTGCCACCAGCAGACTATGGACAGGGGATGAGACCCAGTACTTC	CATSRLWTGDETQYF
NA	NA	TRBV4-3	TRBJ2-3	TGCGCCAGCAGCCAACCCTTACTTAACCCGGGGACAGATACGCAGTATTTT	CASSQPLLNPGTDTQYF
TRBD2	many	TRBV10-3	TRBJ2-1	TGTGCCATCAGTGGGGGTGGCGGGGGGAACTACAATGAGCAGTTCTTC	CAISGGGGGNYNEQFF
TRBD2	NA	TRBV7-9	TRBJ2-7	TGTGCCAGCAGCCCCTTGCGGGGGGCTAGCTCCTACGAGCAGTACTTC	CASSPLRGASSYEQYF
TRBD1	NA	TRBV10-3	TRBJ2-2	TGTGCCACACGGACAGGGGAGACCGGGGAGCTGTTTTTT	CATRTGETGELFF
NA	NA	TRBV20-1	TRBJ1-6	TGCAGTGCCAGCCAACAGGGTATGAATTCACCCCTCCACTTT	CSASQQGMNSPLHF
TRBD2	NA	TRBV7-9	TRBJ2-3	TGTGCCAGCAGCCGACTAGCGGGAGTGTATACGCAGTATTTT	CASSRLAGVYTQYF
TRBD2	NA	TRBV15	TRBJ2-4	TGTGCCACCAGCAGAGGACCAGCGGGAGCGGGTGAGCAGTACTTC	CATSRGPAGAGEQYF
TRBD1	NA	TRBV12-3/TRBV12-4	TRBJ2-7	TGTGCCAGCAGTACAGGGGATTCCTACAATGAGCAGTACTTC	CASSTGDSYNEQYF
TRBD1	many	TRBV5-1	TRBJ1-5	TGCGCCAGCAGTCAGGAGGGGGACAGGTTGCAGCCCCAGCATTTT	CASSQEGDRLQPQHF
TRBD1	many	TRBV29-1	TRBJ2-4	TGCAGCGTTGTAGGAACGGGACAGCAGGTTCGCATTCAGTACTTC	CSVVGTGQQVRIQYF
TRBD1	NA	TRBV12-3/TRBV12-4	TRBJ2-5	TGTGCCAGCAGTCCTGGGACAGCCTCAAATGAGCAGTACTTC	CASSPGTASNEQYF
NA	NA	TRBV6-2/TRBV6-3	TRBJ2-7	TGTGCCAGCAGGGATGACCACTACGAGCAGTACTTC	CASRDDHYEQYF
TRBD1	few	TRBV27	TRBJ2-5	TGTGCCAGCAGTTTCACAGGGGTGATGGGTGAGCAGTACTTC	CASSFTGVMGEQYF